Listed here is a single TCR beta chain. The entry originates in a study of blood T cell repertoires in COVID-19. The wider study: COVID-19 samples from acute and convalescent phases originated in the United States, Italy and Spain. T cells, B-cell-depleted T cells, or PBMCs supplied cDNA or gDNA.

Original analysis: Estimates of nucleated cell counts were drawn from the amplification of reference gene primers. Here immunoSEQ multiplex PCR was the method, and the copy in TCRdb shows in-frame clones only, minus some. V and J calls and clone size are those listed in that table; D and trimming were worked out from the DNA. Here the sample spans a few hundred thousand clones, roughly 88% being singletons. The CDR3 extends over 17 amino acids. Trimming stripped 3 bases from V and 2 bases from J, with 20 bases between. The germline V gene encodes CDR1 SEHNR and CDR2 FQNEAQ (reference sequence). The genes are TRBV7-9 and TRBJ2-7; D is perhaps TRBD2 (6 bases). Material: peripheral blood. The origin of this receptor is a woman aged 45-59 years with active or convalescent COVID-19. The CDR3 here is CASSFSSAGSTPYEQYF. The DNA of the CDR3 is TGTGCCAGCAGCTTCTCGTCCGCGGGAAGCACGCCCTACGAGCAGTACTTC.